Listed below are T cell receptor beta chains from one sample, sequenced in a study of blood T cell repertoires in COVID-19. Using immunoSEQ multiplex PCR, the repertoire was profiled, and TCRdb retains in-frame clones only, with some absent. The table includes some 300,000 clones, 90% detected once. The source material was peripheral blood. The receptors stem from a woman aged 40 to 55 with COVID-19, enrolled during active disease. Both conserved end residues are part of each CDR3. Fields, in order: V gene, J gene, clone size, D gene, CDR3 DNA, CDR3 protein. A D gene is named only where the DNA matches it firmly. Clone size is shown for a subset of rows, as once, few, many or a class of expanded clone.

V: TRBV9
J: TRBJ2-3
size: -
D: TRBD2
DNA: TGTGCCAGCAGCGTATTAGCGGGCCTCACAGATACGCAGTATTTT
CDR3: CASSVLAGLTDTQYF

V: TRBV27
J: TRBJ1-5
size: -
D: -
DNA: TGTGCCAGCAGTTTATTTGGCCCAAACAGGGTTGGGCAGCCCCAGCATTTT
CDR3: CASSLFGPNRVGQPQHF

V: TRBV7-2
J: TRBJ2-7
size: -
D: TRBD2
DNA: TGTGCCAGCAGCTTAGTGTTAGGACTAGACTACTACGAGCAGTACTTC
CDR3: CASSLVLGLDYYEQYF

V: TRBV7-6
J: TRBJ2-1
size: -
D: -
DNA: TGTGCCAGCAGCCCGAGACTCGCCGAGCGGGTTTACAATGAGCAGTTCTTC
CDR3: CASSPRLAERVYNEQFF

V: TRBV3-1/TRBV3-2
J: TRBJ2-3
size: -
D: TRBD2
DNA: TGTGCCAGCAGCCAAGAACCCGGGGGGAAGGATACGCAGTATTTT
CDR3: CASSQEPGGKDTQYF

V: TRBV4-2
J: TRBJ1-5
size: few
D: -
DNA: TGTGCCAGCAGCCAAGATTCAAGCAATCAGCCCCAGCATTTT
CDR3: CASSQDSSNQPQHF

V: TRBV7-2
J: TRBJ1-3
size: -
D: -
DNA: TGTGCCAGCAGCCTAGTCCAGGGTTCTGGAAACACCATATATTTT
CDR3: CASSLVQGSGNTIYF

V: TRBV7-9
J: TRBJ1-4
size: -
D: TRBD1
DNA: TGTGCCAGCAGCCTCGACAGGGGTGATGAAAAACTGTTTTTT
CDR3: CASSLDRGDEKLFF

V: TRBV20-1
J: TRBJ1-4
size: -
D: TRBD1
DNA: TGCAGTGCTAGTGTCGGACAGGTGGGGGAAAAACTGTTTTTT
CDR3: CSASVGQVGEKLFF

V: TRBV11-1
J: TRBJ2-1
size: -
D: -
DNA: TGTGCCAGCAGCTTAAGGGGCCCCTACAATGAGCAGTTCTTC
CDR3: CASSLRGPYNEQFF

V: TRBV28
J: TRBJ1-4
size: -
D: TRBD1
DNA: TGTGCCAGCAGCCCCCGACAGGGGTATGGACTGTTTTTT
CDR3: CASSPRQGYGLFF

V: TRBV28
J: TRBJ1-1
size: -
D: -
DNA: TGTGCCAGCAGTTTGGGGGGAAAGGTAACTGAAGCTTTCTTT
CDR3: CASSLGGKVTEAFF

V: TRBV28
J: TRBJ1-1
size: -
D: TRBD1
DNA: TGTGCCAGCAGTTCTCCCGGACAGGCCTCCACTGAAGCTTTCTTT
CDR3: CASSSPGQASTEAFF

V: TRBV5-1
J: TRBJ2-7
size: once
D: TRBD1
DNA: TGCGCCAGCAGCTTGGGGACAGGGGGCAAATACGAGCAGTACTTC
CDR3: CASSLGTGGKYEQYF

V: TRBV19
J: TRBJ2-7
size: -
D: TRBD1
DNA: TGTGCCAGTAGGCCGACAGGGTTTTTAAACGAGCAGTACTTC
CDR3: CASRPTGFLNEQYF

V: TRBV28
J: TRBJ2-2
size: -
D: -
DNA: TGTGCCAGCAGTTTTTGGGGGCTAGGTCCCGGGGAGCTGTTTTTT
CDR3: CASSFWGLGPGELFF

V: TRBV6-2/TRBV6-3
J: TRBJ1-1
size: -
D: -
DNA: TGTGCCAGCAGCTCCCGGGGGTGGCCAGGGATGAGGAACACTGAAGCTTTCTTT
CDR3: CASSSRGWPGMRNTEAFF

V: TRBV19
J: TRBJ2-2
size: -
D: TRBD1
DNA: TGTGCCAGTAGTATATTATGGACAGGGGACGGGGAGCTGTTTTTT
CDR3: CASSILWTGDGELFF

V: TRBV24-1
J: TRBJ1-2
size: once
D: -
DNA: TGTGCCACCAGTACCTCCGGGTCTTATCGGGGAACCAGCTACACCTTC
CDR3: CATSTSGSYRGTSYTF

V: TRBV3-1/TRBV3-2
J: TRBJ2-3
size: once
D: TRBD2
DNA: TGTGCCAGCAGCCAAGAACTTCTAGCGGGAGGTTCGACAGATACGCAGTATTTT
CDR3: CASSQELLAGGSTDTQYF

V: TRBV28
J: TRBJ2-3
size: -
D: -
DNA: TGTGCCACCGCTAGTACCACAGATACGCAGTATTTT
CDR3: CATASTTDTQYF

V: TRBV18
J: TRBJ1-5
size: -
D: -
DNA: TGTGCCAGCTCACCAGGGCCAGGGGGCAATCAGCCCCAGCATTTT
CDR3: CASSPGPGGNQPQHF

V: TRBV6-4
J: TRBJ2-3
size: -
D: -
DNA: TGTGCCAGCAGTGACGGATACAGGGGCACAGATACGCAGTATTTT
CDR3: CASSDGYRGTDTQYF

V: TRBV5-1
J: TRBJ1-2
size: -
D: -
DNA: TGCGCCAGCAGCCCCCGGGGGGGCGCAGATTATGGCTACACCTTC
CDR3: CASSPRGGADYGYTF

V: TRBV24-1
J: TRBJ2-7
size: -
D: -
DNA: TGTGCCACCAGTGATCCCCAGGGTGGCGAGCAGTACTTC
CDR3: CATSDPQGGEQYF

V: TRBV25-1
J: TRBJ2-7
size: -
D: -
DNA: TGTGCCAGCAGTGAAGATCTGGAGGAGCAGTACTTC
CDR3: CASSEDLEEQYF

V: TRBV19
J: TRBJ1-5
size: -
D: TRBD1
DNA: TGTGCCACCCTTACCGGGACAGCTAGCAATCAGCCCCAGCATTTT
CDR3: CATLTGTASNQPQHF

V: TRBV28
J: TRBJ1-4
size: -
D: -
DNA: TGTGCCAGCATCCGGGGAGGTTCTAATGAAAAACTGTTTTTT
CDR3: CASIRGGSNEKLFF

V: TRBV4-1
J: TRBJ2-1
size: -
D: -
DNA: TGCGCCAGCAGCCAAGATCCGGGAAGGGACAATGAGCAGTTCTTC
CDR3: CASSQDPGRDNEQFF

V: TRBV24-1
J: TRBJ2-3
size: -
D: TRBD2
DNA: TGTGCCACCAGTGCGGGGGGTTTAGATACGCAGTATTTT
CDR3: CATSAGGLDTQYF

V: TRBV5-8
J: TRBJ1-5
size: -
D: -
DNA: TGTGCCAGCAGCTTGGGCGGGGGCAATCAGCCCCAGCATTTT
CDR3: CASSLGGGNQPQHF

V: TRBV7-2
J: TRBJ1-6
size: -
D: -
DNA: TGTGCCAGCAGCTTAGGAGTTTCACCCCTCCACTTT
CDR3: CASSLGVSPLHF

V: TRBV11-1
J: TRBJ2-3
size: -
D: -
DNA: TGTGCCAGCAGCTTAAGTGACTATCGCCCAGATACGCAGTATTTT
CDR3: CASSLSDYRPDTQYF

V: TRBV7-3
J: TRBJ2-4
size: -
D: -
DNA: TGTGCCAGCAGTCAAAACAGGGAAAACATTCAGTACTTC
CDR3: CASSQNRENIQYF

V: TRBV28
J: TRBJ2-2
size: -
D: -
DNA: TGTGCCAGCAGTATACTGGCCGGGGAGCTGTTTTTT
CDR3: CASSILAGELFF

V: TRBV7-2
J: TRBJ2-7
size: few
D: -
DNA: TGTGCCAGCAGCTTAGCGCGTTCCTACGAGCAGTACTTC
CDR3: CASSLARSYEQYF

V: TRBV6-6
J: TRBJ2-5
size: few
D: -
DNA: TGTGCCAGCAGCCAAGGGGGTGGGACCCAGTACTTC
CDR3: CASSQGGGTQYF

V: TRBV18
J: TRBJ1-5
size: -
D: -
DNA: TGTGCCAGCTCACCACGTGGACAAGGAGGGGGCAATCAGCCCCAGCATTTT
CDR3: CASSPRGQGGGNQPQHF

V: TRBV6-5
J: TRBJ1-1
size: once
D: -
DNA: TGTGCCAGCAACCTAGGGGGGAACACTGAAGCTTTCTTT
CDR3: CASNLGGNTEAFF

V: TRBV6-6
J: TRBJ1-2
size: -
D: -
DNA: TGTGCCAGCAGTACCGACAGACCCTATGGCTACACCTTC
CDR3: CASSTDRPYGYTF

V: TRBV5-6
J: TRBJ2-7
size: -
D: -
DNA: TGTGCCAGCAGCTTGGAGTTGCGGTTTGATGCCTACGAGCAGTACTTC
CDR3: CASSLELRFDAYEQYF

V: TRBV7-2
J: TRBJ1-4
size: -
D: TRBD1
DNA: TGTGCCAGCAGCTTGGGACAGGGACATGAAAAACTGTTTTTT
CDR3: CASSLGQGHEKLFF

V: TRBV30
J: TRBJ2-2
size: -
D: TRBD2
DNA: TGTGCCTGGAGTCCACTGGGAGCGGGGGTGCGGACCGGGGAGCTGTTTTTT
CDR3: CAWSPLGAGVRTGELFF

V: TRBV7-8
J: TRBJ1-4
size: few
D: -
DNA: TGTGCCAGCAGCACACGAGGCGGTTTGCGTGAAAAACTGTTTTTT
CDR3: CASSTRGGLREKLFF

V: TRBV18
J: TRBJ2-5
size: once
D: -
DNA: TGTGCCAGCTCACCACCGCAGGGTCAAGAGACCCAGTACTTC
CDR3: CASSPPQGQETQYF

V: TRBV19
J: TRBJ2-3
size: -
D: -
DNA: TGTGCCAGTAGTATAGCAGGCACAGATACGCAGTATTTT
CDR3: CASSIAGTDTQYF

V: TRBV9
J: TRBJ1-1
size: few
D: TRBD1
DNA: TGTGCCAGCAGAGGGCGGCGGGGACAGGGGATGAACACTGAAGCTTTCTTT
CDR3: CASRGRRGQGMNTEAFF

V: TRBV6-2/TRBV6-3
J: TRBJ2-7
size: once
D: -
DNA: TGTGCCAGCAGTTACTCCGCCAGGTACGAGCAGTACTTC
CDR3: CASSYSARYEQYF

V: TRBV5-8
J: TRBJ2-7
size: -
D: TRBD1
DNA: TGTGCCAGCAGCTTGCAGGGGGCGGACGAGCAGTACTTC
CDR3: CASSLQGADEQYF

V: TRBV19
J: TRBJ2-4
size: -
D: -
DNA: TGTGCCAGTAGTACAGGAAACATTCAGTACTTC
CDR3: CASSTGNIQYF

V: TRBV19
J: TRBJ2-3
size: -
D: TRBD2
DNA: TGTGCCAGTAGTAAGGGACTAGCGGGGGGGAGCACAGATACGCAGTATTTT
CDR3: CASSKGLAGGSTDTQYF

V: TRBV28
J: TRBJ2-7
size: -
D: TRBD1
DNA: TGTGCCAGCAGTCTTCTCGGGACAGGGCGGTTGGGGGAGCAGTACTTC
CDR3: CASSLLGTGRLGEQYF

V: TRBV2
J: TRBJ2-3
size: -
D: -
DNA: TGTGCCAGCAGTGTGGTTAGCGGCACAGATACGCAGTATTTT
CDR3: CASSVVSGTDTQYF

V: TRBV7-2
J: TRBJ2-1
size: once
D: -
DNA: TGTGCCAGCAGCTTAAACAATCACAATGAGCAGTTCTTC
CDR3: CASSLNNHNEQFF

V: TRBV29-1
J: TRBJ1-1
size: -
D: -
DNA: TGCAGCGTCGATATCCCAGGACTTGGAACTGAAGCTTTCTTT
CDR3: CSVDIPGLGTEAFF

V: TRBV2
J: TRBJ1-1
size: -
D: -
DNA: TGTGCCAGCTCTTACGGAGGGGCGAACACTGAAGCTTTCTTT
CDR3: CASSYGGANTEAFF

V: TRBV18
J: TRBJ1-2
size: -
D: -
DNA: TGTGCCAGCTCACCCGGGACAAAGATAGATGGCTACACCTTC
CDR3: CASSPGTKIDGYTF

V: TRBV7-2
J: TRBJ1-2
size: -
D: TRBD1
DNA: TGTGCCAGCAGCATACATCCAGGGGGATATAATGGCTACACCTTC
CDR3: CASSIHPGGYNGYTF

V: TRBV7-9
J: TRBJ2-3
size: -
D: -
DNA: TGTGCCAGCAGCTTCCCGACAGGCGGAAGCACAGATACGCAGTATTTT
CDR3: CASSFPTGGSTDTQYF

V: TRBV15
J: TRBJ2-3
size: -
D: TRBD1
DNA: TGTGCCACCGCGGCGGGACAGGGAAGCACAGATACGCAGTATTTT
CDR3: CATAAGQGSTDTQYF